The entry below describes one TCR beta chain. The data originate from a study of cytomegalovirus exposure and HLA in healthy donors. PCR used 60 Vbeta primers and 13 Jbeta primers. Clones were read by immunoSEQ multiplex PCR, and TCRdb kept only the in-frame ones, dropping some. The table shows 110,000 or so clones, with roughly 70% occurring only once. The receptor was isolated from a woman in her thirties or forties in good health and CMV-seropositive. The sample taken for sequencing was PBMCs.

In DNA form, the CDR3 reads TGTGCCAGCAGTTTACTAGCGGGAGGTAACACCGGGGAGCTGTTTTTT. This sequence encodes CASSLLAGGNTGELFF. The chain employs TRBV27 and TRBJ2-2, with 11 bases fitting TRBD2. The CDR3 is 16 amino acids. J lost 2 bases, V lost 2 bases, and 1 base had no gene match. Per the germline V gene, CDR1 is MNHEY and CDR2 is SMNVEV (reference sequence).